Below, 28 T cell receptor beta chains from the same sample are listed, as sequenced in a study of technical replicates of blood from several donors. Sequenced by immunoSEQ multiplex PCR; TCRdb stores in-frame clones only, minus some. Here the sample spans 85,000 to 90,000 clones, about 90% being singletons. The sample comprised T cells isolated from PBMCs. Source of these receptors: a human donor in good health.

The CDR3 nucleotides are TGTGCCACCAGCCGAGGAAGAGTGGATGAGCAGTTCTTC. It yields the protein CATSRGRVDEQFF. The rearrangement links TRBV15 to TRBJ2-1; D is uncertain. Germline values: CDR1 LNHNV, CDR2 YYDKDF (reference sequence). The length of the CDR3 is 13 residues. V gave up 5 bases and J gave up 8 bases, with 13 bases separating them.

The chain employs TRBV7-9 and TRBJ2-7; TRBD1 agrees at 11 bases. After removal of 7 bases from V and 5 bases from J, the junction contained 7 bases not matched to a gene. The CDR3 loop spans 14 amino acids. Germline V gene sequence: CDR1 SEHNR, CDR2 FQNEAQ (reference sequence). The CDR3 bases are TGTGCCAGCACCCACCGGGACAGGGGGGACGAGCAGTACTTC. Its protein product is CASTHRDRGDEQYF.

This chain connects TRBV10-1 to TRBJ1-1; D is perhaps TRBD1 (5 bases). Between the trimmed V and J ends, which lost 3 bases and 5 bases, there was a span of 7 bases. Germline CDR1 is WNHNN and CDR2 is SYGVQD (reference sequence). This CDR3 is built from 12 residues. The CDR3 nucleotides are TGCGCCAGCAGTGACGGGGGAACTGAAGCTTTCTTT. It yields the protein CASSDGGTEAFF.

The gene calls are TRBV7-9 and TRBJ1-3, with 7 nucleotides matching TRBD1. Germline assignment: CDR1 SEHNR and CDR2 FQNEAQ (reference sequence). The CDR3 runs 16 residues. The V and J ends lost 11 bases and 0 bases, in that order; junction bases with no gene match: 13. CDR3 coding DNA: TGTGCCGGTTTTTCCATGGACAGGAGCTCTGGAAACACCATATATTTT. As protein: CAGFSMDRSSGNTIYF.

The chain joins TRBV15 to TRBJ2-1, with 7 bases that match TRBD2. The CDR3 is made up of 15 amino acids. CDR1 LNHNV and CDR2 YYDKDF come from the germline V gene (reference sequence). V shed 5 bases and J 10 bases; nucleotides not matched to a gene: 14. CDR3 sequence: CATSRGRAEGPEQFF. The CDR3 bases are TGTGCCACCAGCCGGGGGAGGGCTGAGGGGCCGGAGCAGTTCTTC.

V and J are TRBV10-3 and TRBJ2-7; D perhaps matches TRBD2 (6 bases). Germline loops: CDR1 ENHRY, CDR2 SYGVKD. V lost 0 bases to trimming and J lost 0 bases, with 12 bases between them. The length of the CDR3 is 16 residues. The CDR3 DNA reads TGTGCCATCAGTGAGTCGGCGGGATCAACCTCCTACGAGCAGTACTTC. Protein sequence: CAISESAGSTSYEQYF.

V is TRBV7-8 and J is TRBJ2-3, with D possibly matching TRBD2 (7 bases). The V end lost 5 bases, the J end lost 0 bases, and 15 bases lay between the germline ends. CDR1 and CDR2 (germline): SGHVS, FQNEAQ. The CDR3 sequence is 16 residues long. CDR3 residues: CASSPLGGASTDTQYF. The CDR3 nucleotides are TGTGCCAGCAGCCCCCTAGGGGGGGCCAGCACAGATACGCAGTATTTT.

The V and J genes are TRBV6-5 and TRBJ2-7, with D maybe TRBD1 (5 bases). The CDR3 has 13 residues. Trimming removed 8 bases from V and 2 bases from J, with 13 bases in between. Germline values: CDR1 MNHEY, CDR2 SVGAGI. In DNA form, the CDR3 reads TGTGCCAGCTCTTTAGGGGTTACCTACGAGCAGTACTTC. Translating it yields CASSLGVTYEQYF.

The chain links TRBV30 to TRBJ1-4, with unresolved D. CDR3 length: 15 amino acids. Germline values: CDR1 GTSNPN, CDR2 SVGIG (reference sequence). V lost 0 bases and J lost 0, with 8 bases in between. The CDR3 here is CAWSVGAATNEKLFF. The CDR3 DNA sequence: TGTGCCTGGAGTGTCGGTGCCGCAACTAATGAAAAACTGTTTTTT. The full variable domain, with the rest looked up from reference TRBV30 and TRBJ1-4, is SQTIHQWPATLVQPVGSPLSLECTVEGTSNPNLYWYRQAAGRGLQLLFYSVGIGQISSEVPQNLSASRPQDRQFILSSKKLLLSDSGFYLCAWSVGAATNEKLFFGSGTQLSVL.

This rearrangement joins TRBV28 to TRBJ2-7; the match to TRBD2 covers 8 bases. Trimming cost V 2 bases and J 2 bases; bases outside gene matches: 2. The CDR3 contains 14 residues. Germline-derived CDR1 and CDR2 are MDHEN and SYDVKM. In DNA form, the CDR3 reads TGTGCCAGCAGTTTACCACTAGCGGCCTACGAGCAGTACTTC. Residues: CASSLPLAAYEQYF.

The rearrangement joins TRBV28 to TRBJ2-3; TRBD2 agrees at 13 bases. Germline V gene lookup returns CDR1 MDHEN and CDR2 SYDVKM. After removal of 6 bases from V and 5 bases from J, the junction contained 11 bases not matched to a gene. The CDR3 is 17 amino acids. The CDR3 loop reads CASRTLTSGRVVDTQYF. DNA for the CDR3: TGTGCCAGCAGAACACTTACTAGCGGGAGGGTTGTAGATACGCAGTATTTT.

The rearrangement links TRBV12-5 to TRBJ2-1; 8 bases fit TRBD2. Trimming at V came to 6 bases and at J to 2 bases, leaving 9 bases not matched to a gene. This CDR3 contains 16 residues. In germline, CDR1 is LGHNT, CDR2 FRNRAP. For the CDR3, the DNA is TGTGCTAGTGGCACGTCGCGGGGGGCGACCTACAATGAGCAGTTCTTC. As protein: CASGTSRGATYNEQFF.

This chain joins TRBV7-3 and TRBJ1-2; 9 bases line up with TRBD1. V was pared by 6 bases and J by 3 bases, with 5 bases of the junction left unmatched. The CDR3 is 14 amino acids. Looked up from germline, CDR1 is SGHTA and CDR2 is FQGTGA. The CDR3 region is CASSPDRGYYGYTF. The CDR3 region has the DNA TGTGCCAGCAGTCCGGACAGGGGCTACTATGGCTACACCTTC.

In nucleotides, the CDR3 is TGTGCCAGCAGTTCGGGAGGGGGGTTATACAATGAGCAGTTCTTC. This codes for CASSSGGGLYNEQFF. J is TRBJ2-1 and V is TRBV27, with 8 bases fitting TRBD2. Germline V CDR1 and CDR2: MNHEY, SMNVEV (reference sequence). The trim removed 4 bases at V and 4 bases at J, leaving 6 bases unmatched. The CDR3 consists of 15 residues.

Concerning this clone: The junction departs from the called germline gene at one end, perhaps through a read error. This chain connects TRBV28 to TRBJ1-1; the D is unclear. Germline CDR1 is MDHEN and CDR2 is SYDVKM. This CDR3 is built from 12 residues. CDR3: CVSSFPGAGAFF. DNA for the CDR3: TGTGTCAGCAGTTTCCCCGGCGCAGGAGCTTTCTTT.

The V gene is TRBV5-1, the J gene TRBJ2-5; 10 bases line up with TRBD2. V was clipped by 3 bases and J by 4 bases; unmatched bases: 6. Per germline, CDR1 SGHRS and CDR2 YFSETQ. The CDR3 sequence is 15 residues long. The CDR3 protein is CASSSLAGSPETQYF. The CDR3, as DNA: TGCGCCAGCAGCTCACTAGCGGGGAGTCCAGAGACCCAGTACTTC.

This clone showed up just a few times. V usage is TRBV19 and J usage is TRBJ1-5; 7 nucleotides agree with TRBD1. Germline values: CDR1 LNHDA, CDR2 SQIVND (reference sequence). The CDR3 is 13 residues long. The V and J ends lost 6 bases and 5 bases, in that order; junction bases with no gene match: 4. The CDR3: CASSTGDYQPQHF. As DNA, the CDR3 is TGTGCCAGTAGCACAGGGGATTATCAGCCCCAGCATTTT. Together with reference TRBV19 and TRBJ1-5, the CDR3 gives the full variable domain: DGGITQSPKYLFRKEGQNVTLSCEQNLNHDAMYWYRQDPGQGLRLIYYSQIVNDFQKGDIAEGYSVSREKKESFPLTVTSAQKNPTAFYLCASSTGDYQPQHFGDGTRLSIL.

This chain connects TRBV19 to TRBJ1-5; possibly TRBD1 for D (6 bases). The germline CDR1 and CDR2 sequences are LNHDA and SQIVND (reference sequence). V lost 6 bases and J 3 bases, leaving 15 bases between the germline ends. The CDR3 contains 15 residues. In DNA, the CDR3 is TGTGCCAGTAGCCAGACAGGAGGTTCCAATCAGCCCCAGCATTTT. It codes for CASSQTGGSNQPQHF.

The rearrangement joins TRBV25-1 to TRBJ2-1; D is unresolved. CDR1 MGHDK and CDR2 SYGVNS come from the germline V gene. V shed 4 bases and J shed 12 bases, with 16 bases lying between them. The length of the CDR3 is 13 residues. CDR3 nucleotides: TGTGCCAGCAGTGCCCAGTCCGTTCCTGGGCAGTTCTTC. It codes for CASSAQSVPGQFF.

This clone was counted once. V usage is TRBV27 and J usage is TRBJ1-4; D is unresolved. CDR1 and CDR2 from the germline V gene are MNHEY and SMNVEV (reference sequence). The CDR3 totals 15 residues. The V and J ends lost 7 bases and 0 bases respectively, with 12 bases between them. CDR3 in DNA: TGTGCCAGCAAGCGAGACGCTGCAACTAATGAAAAACTGTTTTTT. Protein: CASKRDAATNEKLFF.

V gene TRBV12-2 combines with J gene TRBJ1-1; TRBD1 is the table's D call, not checked against the DNA. TRBV12-2 is listed as a pseudogene. The CDR3 runs to 16 residues. The DNA of the CDR3 is TGTGCAAGTCGCTCCTTAGGACAGGGGATGAACACTGAAGCTTTCTTT. It encodes CASRSLGQGMNTEAFF.

The chain is built from TRBV2 and TRBJ2-7; D unresolved. There are 14 residues in the CDR3. Deletions cut 3 bases from V and 0 bases from J, with 9 bases between. Germline V gene sequence: CDR1 SNHLY, CDR2 FYNNEI. CDR3 sequence (DNA): TGTGCCAGCAGTGACAGTATTAACTCCTACGAGCAGTACTTC. Its translation: CASSDSINSYEQYF.

This clone was seen a handful of times. Here the CDR3 DNA reads TGTGCCAGCAGCCAAAATACCGGGACAGGGACCACTGAAGCTTTCTTT. Translation gives CASSQNTGTGTTEAFF. V and J are TRBV5-8 and TRBJ1-1, with 9 bases aligning to TRBD1. The CDR3 runs to 16 residues. Trimming removed 4 bases from V and 4 bases from J; junction bases left unmatched: 11. Looked up from germline, CDR1 is SGHTS and CDR2 is YDEGEE. The whole variable domain, filled in from reference TRBV5-8 and TRBJ1-1, reads EAGVTQSPTHLIKTRGQQATLRCSPISGHTSVYWYQQALGLGLQFLLWYDEGEERNRGNFPPRFSGRQFPNYSSELNVNALELEDSALYLCASSQNTGTGTTEAFFGQGTRLTVV.

The rearrangement links TRBV5-1 to TRBJ1-1; 7 nucleotides agree with TRBD1. CDR1 is SGHRS and CDR2 is YFSETQ in the germline V gene. V trimming: 3 bases; J trimming: 11 bases; junction bases outside the gene matches: 13. This CDR3 comprises 14 residues. The CDR3 DNA reads TGCGCCAGCAGCTCGACGGGACAGACGCCGGGGGCTTTCTTT. It specifies CASSSTGQTPGAFF.

This chain links TRBV18 with TRBJ2-5, with 13 bases that match TRBD2. V dropped 3 bases and J dropped 5; count of bases not matched to a gene: 12. CDR3 length equals 18 residues. Germline loops: CDR1 KGHSH, CDR2 LQKENI. CDR3 nucleotides: TGTGCCAGCTCACCGCTAAAGACTAGCGGGAGGACGAGGGAGACCCAGTACTTC. Protein product: CASSPLKTSGRTRETQYF.

The chain joins TRBV19 to TRBJ1-4; maybe TRBD1 (5 bases). Trimming pared 5 bases from V and 7 bases from J, leaving 11 bases between. This CDR3 has 13 amino acids. CDR1 LNHDA and CDR2 SQIVND come from the germline V gene (reference sequence). The CDR3 region is CASSPWTSEKLFF. In nucleotides, the CDR3 is TGTGCCAGTAGTCCCTGGACAAGTGAAAAACTGTTTTTT.

The chain recombines TRBV5-1 with TRBJ2-3, with TRBD2 identical over 10 bases. Trimming removed 2 bases from V and 5 bases from J; junction bases left unmatched: 2. Germline CDR1 is SGHRS and CDR2 is YFSETQ. The CDR3 has 14 amino acids. The CDR3 DNA reads TGCGCCAGCAGCTTTAGCGGGGGGTTAGATACGCAGTATTTT. Translation: CASSFSGGLDTQYF. The variable domain in full, with the rest retrieved from reference TRBV5-1 and TRBJ2-3, is KAGVTQTPRYLIKTRGQQVTLSCSPISGHRSVSWYQQTPGQGLQFLFEYFSETQRNKGNFPGRFSGRQFSNSRSEMNVSTLELGDSALYLCASSFSGGLDTQYFGPGTRLTVL.

This clone was picked up one time. The chain recombines TRBV4-1 with TRBJ2-7; tentative D call: TRBD1 (5 bases). The CDR3 extends over 14 amino acids. Germline CDR1 reads MGHRA; CDR2 reads YSYEKL. The V and J ends lost 4 bases and 1 base respectively, with 11 bases between them. CDR3 residues: CASSLFPGSYEQYF. CDR3 bases: TGCGCCAGCAGCCTTTTCCCAGGGTCCTACGAGCAGTACTTC.